These T cell receptor beta chains were read from a single sample in a study of regulatory T cells in long-lasting Graves disease. MiXCR, run by TCRdb on the multiplex PCR reads, gives a single entry per CDR3 protein. The sample yields a few hundred thousand distinct CDR3 sequences, 20% seen once. Sequences were derived from peripheral blood mononuclear cells (PBMCs), sampled at new diagnosis, from a patient treated with antithyroid drugs. Receptors originate from a female donor with Graves disease. Both conserved end residues are part of each CDR3. D genes are given only for firm matches. For some rows the clone size is stated as once, few or many, or as a class when expanded; others skip it.

j_call clone_size d_call v_call cdr3_aa cdr3_nt
TRBJ2-7 NA NA TRBV7-2 CASSLEIQASYEQYF TGTGCCAGCAGCTTAGAAATTCAGGCCTCCTACGAGCAGTACTTC
TRBJ1-4 NA TRBD1 TRBV27 CASRRTGMENEKLFF TGTGCCAGCAGACGGACAGGGATGGAAAATGAAAAACTGTTTTTT
TRBJ1-1 NA NA TRBV7-9 CASTISGNTEAFF TGTGCCAGCACTATCTCCGGGAACACTGAAGCTTTCTTT
TRBJ1-2 many NA TRBV11-2 CASRTGTILGYTF TGTGCCAGCAGAACGGGGACAATTCTTGGCTACACCTTC
TRBJ1-5 many NA TRBV4-3 CASSLSENQPQHF TGCGCCAGCAGCCTGTCAGAAAATCAGCCCCAGCATTTT
TRBJ1-4 many NA TRBV27 CASSLDPNEKLFF TGTGCCAGCAGTTTAGACCCTAATGAAAAACTGTTTTTT
TRBJ2-7 many NA TRBV5-1 CASSQGNYEQYF TGCGCCAGCAGCCAGGGGAATTACGAGCAGTACTTC
TRBJ2-5 many NA TRBV7-6 CASSLRVTRTEETQYF TGTGCCAGCAGCTTAAGGGTTACGCGAACAGAAGAGACCCAGTACTTC
TRBJ1-4 NA NA TRBV20-1 CSARDPRGTNEKLFF TGCAGTGCTAGAGATCCCAGGGGCACTAATGAAAAACTGTTTTTT
TRBJ2-3 NA NA TRBV10-1 CASSPNSVQTDTQYF TGCGCCAGCAGTCCCAATAGCGTGCAGACAGATACGCAGTATTTT
TRBJ2-1 NA TRBD2 TRBV5-6 CASSGLAGGQNSGESF TGTGCCAGCAGTGGACTAGCGGGAGGCCAAAATTCCGGGGAGTCTTTC
TRBJ2-3 few NA TRBV7-3 CASSRQHTDTQYF TGTGCCAGCAGCCGACAGCACACAGATACGCAGTATTTT
TRBJ2-7 NA TRBD2 TRBV11-2 CASSLGIERGHEQYF TGTGCCAGCAGCTTAGGAATTGAGCGGGGGCACGAGCAGTACTTC
TRBJ1-4 few TRBD1 TRBV4-3 CASSQTGTGDEKLFF TGCGCCAGCAGCCAAACCGGGACAGGGGATGAAAAACTGTTTTTT
TRBJ1-1 many NA TRBV28 CASHPGSPRDTEAFF TGTGCCAGCCACCCCGGAAGCCCCCGGGACACTGAAGCTTTCTTT
TRBJ2-3 many NA TRBV5-1 CASSLDGSSTDTQYF TGCGCCAGCAGCTTGGATGGATCTAGCACAGATACGCAGTATTTT
TRBJ2-1 many TRBD1 TRBV5-1 CASSPTGQGLNEQFF TGCGCCAGCAGCCCCACGGGACAGGGTCTAAATGAGCAGTTCTTC
TRBJ1-1 many NA TRBV6-1 CASSPPLQKPNTEAFF TGTGCCAGCAGCCCTCCTTTACAGAAACCGAACACTGAAGCTTTCTTT
TRBJ1-4 NA NA TRBV7-2 CASSLLAVSEKLFF TGTGCCAGCAGCTTACTGGCAGTTTCTGAAAAACTGTTTTTT